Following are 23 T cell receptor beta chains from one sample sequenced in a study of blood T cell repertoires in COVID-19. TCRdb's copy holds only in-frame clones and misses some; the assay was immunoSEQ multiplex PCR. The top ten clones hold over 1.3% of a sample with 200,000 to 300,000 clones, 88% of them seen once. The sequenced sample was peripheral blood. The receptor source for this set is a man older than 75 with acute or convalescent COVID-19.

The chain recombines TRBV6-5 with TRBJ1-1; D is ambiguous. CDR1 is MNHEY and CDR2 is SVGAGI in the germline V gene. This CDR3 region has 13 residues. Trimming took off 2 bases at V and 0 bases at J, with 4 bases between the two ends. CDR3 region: CASSYQVNTEAFF. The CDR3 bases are TGTGCCAGCAGTTACCAGGTGAACACTGAAGCTTTCTTT.

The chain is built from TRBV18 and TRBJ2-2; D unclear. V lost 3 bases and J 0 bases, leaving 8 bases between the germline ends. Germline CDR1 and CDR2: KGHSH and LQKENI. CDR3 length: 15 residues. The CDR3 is CASSPINSNTGELFF. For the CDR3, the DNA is TGTGCCAGCTCACCGATTAACTCGAACACCGGGGAGCTGTTTTTT.

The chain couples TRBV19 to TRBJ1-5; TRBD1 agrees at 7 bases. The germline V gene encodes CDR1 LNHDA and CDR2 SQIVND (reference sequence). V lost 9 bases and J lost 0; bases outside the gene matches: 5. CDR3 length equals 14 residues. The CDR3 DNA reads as TGTGCCAGCCGAAGACAGGGTAGCAATCAGCCCCAGCATTTT. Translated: CASRRQGSNQPQHF. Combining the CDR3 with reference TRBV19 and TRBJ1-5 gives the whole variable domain DGGITQSPKYLFRKEGQNVTLSCEQNLNHDAMYWYRQDPGQGLRLIYYSQIVNDFQKGDIAEGYSVSREKKESFPLTVTSAQKNPTAFYLCASRRQGSNQPQHFGDGTRLSIL.

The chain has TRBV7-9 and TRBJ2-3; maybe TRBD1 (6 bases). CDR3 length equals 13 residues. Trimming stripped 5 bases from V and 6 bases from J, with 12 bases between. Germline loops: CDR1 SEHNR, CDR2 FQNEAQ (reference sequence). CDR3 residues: CASSRGQTDTQYF. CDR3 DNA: TGTGCCAGCAGCAGAGGACAGACCGATACGCAGTATTTT.

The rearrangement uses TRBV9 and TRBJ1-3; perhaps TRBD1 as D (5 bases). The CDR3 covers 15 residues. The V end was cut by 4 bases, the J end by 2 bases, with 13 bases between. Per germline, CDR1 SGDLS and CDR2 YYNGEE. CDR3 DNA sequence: TGTGCCAGCAGCCCCGCCAGGGTGACTGGAAACACCATATATTTT. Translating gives CASSPARVTGNTIYF.

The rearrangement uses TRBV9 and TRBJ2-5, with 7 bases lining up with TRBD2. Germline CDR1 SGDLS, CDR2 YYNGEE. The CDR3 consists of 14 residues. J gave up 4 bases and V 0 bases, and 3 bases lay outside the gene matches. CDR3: CASSVVASGETQYF. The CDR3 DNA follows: TGTGCCAGCAGCGTAGTCGCTAGCGGAGAGACCCAGTACTTC.

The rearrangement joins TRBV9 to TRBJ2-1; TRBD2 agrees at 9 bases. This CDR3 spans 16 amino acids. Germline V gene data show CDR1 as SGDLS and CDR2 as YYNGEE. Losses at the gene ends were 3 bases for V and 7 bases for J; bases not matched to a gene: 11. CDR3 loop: CASSAPVGLASNEQFF. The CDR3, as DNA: TGTGCCAGCAGCGCCCCTGTGGGACTAGCTAGTAATGAGCAGTTCTTC.

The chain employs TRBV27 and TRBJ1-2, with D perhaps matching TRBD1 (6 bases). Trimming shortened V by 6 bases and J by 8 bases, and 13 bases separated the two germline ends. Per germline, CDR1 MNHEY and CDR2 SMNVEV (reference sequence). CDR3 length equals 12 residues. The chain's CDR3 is CASRPWGGGYTF. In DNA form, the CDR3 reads TGTGCCAGCAGACCCTGGGGGGGCGGCTACACCTTC.

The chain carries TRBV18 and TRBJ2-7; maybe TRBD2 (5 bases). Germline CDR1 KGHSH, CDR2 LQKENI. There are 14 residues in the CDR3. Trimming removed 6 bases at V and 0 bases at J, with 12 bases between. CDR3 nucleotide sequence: TGTGCCAGCTCCCCAGCGGTAAACTCCTACGAGCAGTACTTC. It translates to CASSPAVNSYEQYF.

The CDR3: CASSNGTLRVGYTF. CDR3 bases: TGTGCCAGCAGCAACGGGACTTTAAGGGTTGGCTACACCTTC. The rearrangement joins TRBV5-4 to TRBJ1-2; the D gene is possibly TRBD1 (5 bases). The CDR3 totals 14 residues. CDR1 and CDR2 from the germline V gene are SGHNT and YYREEE (reference sequence). Between the trimmed V and J ends, which lost 4 bases and 7 bases, there was a span of 17 bases.

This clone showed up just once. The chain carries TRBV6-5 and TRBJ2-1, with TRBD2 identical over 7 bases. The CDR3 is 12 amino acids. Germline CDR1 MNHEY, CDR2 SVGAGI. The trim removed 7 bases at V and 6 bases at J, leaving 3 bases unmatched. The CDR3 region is CASTTGGNEQFF. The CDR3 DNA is TGTGCCAGCACCACGGGAGGCAATGAGCAGTTCTTC.

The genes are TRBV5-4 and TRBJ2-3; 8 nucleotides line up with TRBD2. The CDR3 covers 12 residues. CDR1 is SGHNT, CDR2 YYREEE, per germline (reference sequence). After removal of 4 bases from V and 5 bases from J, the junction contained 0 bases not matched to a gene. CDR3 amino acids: CASSREGDTQYF. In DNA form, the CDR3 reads TGTGCCAGCAGCCGGGAGGGAGATACGCAGTATTTT.

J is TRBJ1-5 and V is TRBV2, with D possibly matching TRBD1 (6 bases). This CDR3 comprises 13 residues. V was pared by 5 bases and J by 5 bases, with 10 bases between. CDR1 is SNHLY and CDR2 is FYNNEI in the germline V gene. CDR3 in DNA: TGTGCCAGCAGTAAGGGGGGGGATCAGCCCCAGCATTTT. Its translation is CASSKGGDQPQHF.

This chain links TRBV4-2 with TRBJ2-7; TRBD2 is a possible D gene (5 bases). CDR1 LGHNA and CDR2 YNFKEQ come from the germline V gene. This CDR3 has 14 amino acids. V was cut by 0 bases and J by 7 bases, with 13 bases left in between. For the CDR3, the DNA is TGTGCCAGCAGCCAAGATCTAAGAAGGGAGGAGCAGTACTTC. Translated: CASSQDLRREEQYF.

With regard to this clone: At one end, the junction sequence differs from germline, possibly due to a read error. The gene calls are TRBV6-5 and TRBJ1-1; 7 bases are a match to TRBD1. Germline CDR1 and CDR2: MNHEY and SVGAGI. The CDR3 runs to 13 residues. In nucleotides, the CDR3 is TGTGCCAGCAGCCCCGAGGGGGCCCTAGGCCTTGTCTTT. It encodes CASSPEGALGLVF.

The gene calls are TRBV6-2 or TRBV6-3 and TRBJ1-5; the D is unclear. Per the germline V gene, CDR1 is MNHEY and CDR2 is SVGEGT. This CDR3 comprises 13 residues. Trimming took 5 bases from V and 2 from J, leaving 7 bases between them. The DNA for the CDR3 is TGTGCCAGCAGTATCGGGGGCAATCAGCCCCAGCATTTT. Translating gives CASSIGGNQPQHF.

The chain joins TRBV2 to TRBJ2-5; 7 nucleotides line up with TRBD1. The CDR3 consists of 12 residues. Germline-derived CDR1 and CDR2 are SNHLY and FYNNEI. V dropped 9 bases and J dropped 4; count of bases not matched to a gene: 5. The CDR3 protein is CARNRGRETQYF. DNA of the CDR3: TGTGCCAGGAACAGGGGTAGAGAGACCCAGTACTTC.

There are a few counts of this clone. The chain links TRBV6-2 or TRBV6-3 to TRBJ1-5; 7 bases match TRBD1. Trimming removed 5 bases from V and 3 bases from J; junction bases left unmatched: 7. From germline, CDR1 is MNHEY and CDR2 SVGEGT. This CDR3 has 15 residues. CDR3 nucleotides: TGTGCCAGCAGTAGATCAGGGGGGATCAATCAGCCCCAGCATTTT. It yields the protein CASSRSGGINQPQHF.

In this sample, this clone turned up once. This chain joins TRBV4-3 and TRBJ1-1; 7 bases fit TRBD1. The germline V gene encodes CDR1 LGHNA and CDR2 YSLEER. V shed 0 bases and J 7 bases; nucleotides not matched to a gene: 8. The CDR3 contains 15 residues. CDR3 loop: CASSQDPTGAVEAFF. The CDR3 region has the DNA TGCGCCAGCAGCCAAGATCCAACAGGGGCGGTTGAAGCTTTCTTT.

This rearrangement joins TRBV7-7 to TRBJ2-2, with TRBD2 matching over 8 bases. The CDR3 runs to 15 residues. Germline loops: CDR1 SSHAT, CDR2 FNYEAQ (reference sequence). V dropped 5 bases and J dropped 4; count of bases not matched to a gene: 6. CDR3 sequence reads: CASSPRGGGTGELFF. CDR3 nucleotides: TGTGCCAGCAGCCCCCGGGGGGGCGGCACCGGGGAGCTGTTTTTT.

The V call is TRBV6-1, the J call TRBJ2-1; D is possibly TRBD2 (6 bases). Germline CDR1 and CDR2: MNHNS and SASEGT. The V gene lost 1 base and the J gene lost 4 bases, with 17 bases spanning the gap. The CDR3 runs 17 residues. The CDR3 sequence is CASSEGGGTTRYNEQFF. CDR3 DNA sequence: TGTGCCAGCAGTGAAGGTGGAGGGACGACCCGTTACAATGAGCAGTTCTTC.

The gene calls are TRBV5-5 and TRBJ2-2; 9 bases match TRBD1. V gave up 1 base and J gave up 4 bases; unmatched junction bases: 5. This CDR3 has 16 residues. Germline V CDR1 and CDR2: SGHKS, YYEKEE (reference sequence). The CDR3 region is CASSLRTGVGTGELFF. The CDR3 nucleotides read TGTGCCAGCAGCTTGAGGACAGGGGTGGGCACCGGGGAGCTGTTTTTT.

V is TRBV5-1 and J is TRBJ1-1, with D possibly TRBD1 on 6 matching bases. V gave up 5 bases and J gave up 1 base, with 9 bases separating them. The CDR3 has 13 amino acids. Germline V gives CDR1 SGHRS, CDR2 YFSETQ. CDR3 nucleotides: TGCGCCAGCAGTAAGGGGGAGAACACTGAAGCTTTCTTT. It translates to CASSKGENTEAFF.